These 7 T cell receptor beta chains share one sample of origin, sequenced in a study of T cell responses to AZD1222 COVID-19 vaccine. The data were produced by immunoSEQ multiplex PCR, yet TCRdb's version contains in-frame clones alone and is incomplete. Found here are nearly 110,000 clones, roughly 90% of them singletons; the top ten hold roughly 8.9%. This sample comprised peripheral blood, obtained 28 days after the second AZD1222 dose. These TCRs come from an adult who received the AZD1222 COVID-19 vaccine.

The gene calls are TRBV4-2 and TRBJ1-5; D gene unclear. Germline V lookup: CDR1 LGHNA, CDR2 YNFKEQ. This CDR3 has 14 amino acids. Trimming cost V 1 base and J 7 bases, with 11 bases left between them. The CDR3 nucleotides read TGTGCCAGCAGCCAAGTGGGAAGGGCACAGCCCCAGCATTTT. Translated: CASSQVGRAQPQHF.

The chain couples TRBV6-6 to TRBJ2-5; 7 positions agree with TRBD1. The germline V gene encodes CDR1 MNHNY and CDR2 SVGAGI (reference sequence). There are 18 residues in the CDR3. Germline trimming cut 5 bases from V and 2 bases from J; bases unmatched to any gene: 17. CDR3 region: CASSPRGYSTLIQETQYF. For the CDR3, the DNA is TGTGCCAGCAGTCCCAGGGGGTACAGTACTTTAATACAAGAGACCCAGTACTTC.

This chain joins TRBV7-8 and TRBJ1-6, with D unresolved. The CDR3 covers 14 residues. V lost 1 base and J lost 7, with 8 bases in between. CDR1 and CDR2 from the germline V gene are SGHVS and FQNEAQ. The CDR3 loop is CASSLGGLNSPLHF. The CDR3, as DNA: TGTGCCAGCAGCTTAGGTGGCTTAAATTCACCCCTCCACTTT.

CDR3 nucleotide sequence: TGTGCCAGCAGCTCCCAGGGGGTGTCCTACGAGCAGTACTTC. Its translation: CASSSQGVSYEQYF. The rearrangement uses TRBV7-9 and TRBJ2-7; 7 nucleotides line up with TRBD1. The V gene end was trimmed by 4 bases and the J gene end by 1 base; junction bases not matched to a gene: 4. The CDR3 consists of 14 residues. The V gene's germline CDR1 is SEHNR and CDR2 FQNEAQ (reference sequence).

The rearrangement joins TRBV6-4 to TRBJ1-6; 10 bases fit TRBD1. CDR1 and CDR2 from the germline V gene are MRHNA and SNTAGT. This CDR3 spans 18 amino acids. After removal of 7 bases from V and 2 bases from J, the junction contained 11 bases not matched to a gene. The CDR3 bases are TGTGCCAGCAATTTGGGCGACAGGGGGCGAACCTATAATTCACCCCTCCACTTT. Amino acids: CASNLGDRGRTYNSPLHF.

This clone appeared once. The gene calls are TRBV21-1 and TRBJ1-4. TRBV21-1 is described as a pseudogene. This CDR3 is 13 amino acids long. The CDR3 sequence is CANHREANEKLFF. The CDR3 DNA reads as TGTGCCAACCACAGGGAGGCTAATGAAAAACTGTTTTTT.

V is TRBV19 and J is TRBJ2-2; no clear D gene. This CDR3 is 15 amino acids long. The V gene lost 4 bases and the J gene lost 3 bases, with 12 bases spanning the gap. Germline assignment: CDR1 LNHDA and CDR2 SQIVND (reference sequence). The CDR3 sequence: CASSKSALHTGELFF. The CDR3 DNA is TGTGCCAGTAGTAAGTCTGCGCTCCACACCGGGGAGCTGTTTTTT.